The 2 T cell receptor beta chains given below trace back to one sample, sequenced in a study of T-cell memory formation after mild COVID-19. TCRdb reprocessed the 5' RACE reads via MiXCR and lists one record per CDR3 protein. The profile shows some 450,000 distinct CDR3 sequences, 15% to 25% of them singletons. Sequencing was carried out using PBMCs or a T cell subset sorted from them (not recorded which). These receptors were taken from an adult woman who had mild COVID-19 (a few samples of this study predate the infection). Cell type and time point are not known.

The rearrangement joins TRBV10-3 to TRBJ2-3, with D perhaps TRBD2 (6 bases). The CDR3 totals 14 residues. Per germline, CDR1 ENHRY and CDR2 SYGVKD. Trimming left V 5 bases short and J 3 bases short, with 12 bases between. CDR3 DNA: TGTGCCATCAGTCGGGGCGGGGATACAGATACGCAGTATTTT. Its translation is CAISRGGDTDTQYF.

This clonotype was seen more than once but under ten times. The junction and the germline gene differ at one end; a read error may be behind it. V is TRBV5-5 and J is TRBJ2-7; possible D gene TRBD2, 5 bases. The CDR3 runs 14 residues. Per germline, CDR1 SGHKS and CDR2 YYEKEE (reference sequence). The DNA for the CDR3 is TGTGCCAGCATCTTGAGGGTGGGATTCTACGAGCAGTACTTC. The encoded protein is CASILRVGFYEQYF. The full variable domain, rest sourced from reference TRBV5-5 and TRBJ2-7, is DAGVTQSPTHLIKTRGQQVTLRCSPISGHKSVSWYQQVLGQGPQFIFQYYEKEERGRGNFPDRFSARQFPNYSSELNVNALLLGDSALYLCASILRVGFYEQYFGPGTRLTVT.